The 2 T cell receptor beta chains below come from one sample, sequenced in a study of post-analysis software for immune sequencing data. Findings and limits, study-wide: Roughly 5 TRBV segments, TRBV5-6, TRBV5-1 and TRBV20-1 among them, were found more frequent in patients than controls.

Researchers reported that TCR beta cDNA libraries carried unique molecular identifiers. TCRdb reanalysed the PCR reads using MiXCR and keeps one entry per CDR3 protein. The sample carries about 540,000 distinct CDR3 sequences, approximately 34% recorded once. Antigen specificity for these receptors is unknown. Sample: blood. These receptors all stem from a girl aged 2-17 years with multiple sclerosis.

This clonotype was detected a few times. V is TRBV6-1 and J is TRBJ2-5; 10 positions match TRBD1. Germline assignment: CDR1 MNHNS and CDR2 SASEGT. The V segment lost 8 bases and the J segment 3 bases; nucleotides outside the gene matches: 3. The CDR3 is 13 amino acids. The CDR3 region is CASLDRGKETQYF. The CDR3 nucleotides read TGTGCCAGCTTGGACAGGGGGAAAGAGACCCAGTACTTC.

The CDR3 here is CSARLSAGGEQYF. The CDR3 DNA reads as TGCAGTGCTAGACTTTCCGCGGGGGGCGAGCAGTACTTC. The gene calls are TRBV20-1 and TRBJ2-5; 8 bases fit TRBD2. The DNA end favors TRBJ2-7, so the J call may be wrong. This CDR3 is built from 13 residues. Germline values: CDR1 DFQATT, CDR2 SNEGSKA (reference sequence).